This TCR beta chain was identified during a study of blood T cell repertoires in COVID-19. Study-level information: COVID-19 samples collected from the United States, Italy and Spain covered acute and convalescent phases. Sources were T cells, B-cell-depleted T cells, or PBMCs; the material itself was cDNA or gDNA.

Germline values: CDR1 MGHRA, CDR2 YSYEKL. This CDR3 contains 19 residues. J gave up 4 bases and V 3 bases, and 20 bases lay outside the gene matches. Per the study methods: Scientists estimated how many nucleated cells there were by amplifying reference gene primers. The data were produced by immunoSEQ multiplex PCR, yet TCRdb's version contains in-frame clones alone and is incomplete. Clonal size and the V and J genes are those of that table, whereas D and trimming came from the DNA. The sample has roughly 150,000 clones, roughly 86% seen once. Enrolled during active infection, Seattle patients were then followed longitudinally.

The chain recombines TRBV4-1 with TRBJ2-7; 8 positions agree with TRBD1. This TCR derives from an elderly woman with COVID-19, enrolled during active disease. Sequencing was carried out using peripheral blood. The CDR3 loop reads CASSHRTGPGVAGLYEQYF. CDR3 sequence (DNA): TGCGCCAGCAGCCATCGGACAGGGCCAGGTGTTGCGGGCCTATACGAGCAGTACTTC.